Included here is one T cell receptor (beta chain) sequence, with context. This clonotype appeared many times. No antigen is known for it. Per-base qualities were not stored, and no clone one base away is much larger. The library was generated by multiplex PCR. Sequenced using an Illumina HiSeq 4000. iRepertoire HTBI primers and Arm-PCR amplification of CDR3 regions were used to construct TCR beta libraries. Before sequencing, the PCR products went through gel purification. The authors' pipeline ran thus. Gene usage analysis of CDR3 amino acid clonotypes relied on the 60 to 65 TRBV and 14 TRBJ segments identified across samples. COPE and FqMerger were used to merge filtered high-quality paired reads into contigs. BLAST was used to align contigs to IMGT TRBV, TRBD and TRBJ reference genes, with CDR3 defined following IMGT. Any clonotype with a frequency above 0.1% was counted as a highly expanded clone. Shannon entropy served as the measure of repertoire diversity, while the Gini coefficient captured V-J evenness. Public clonotypes were defined as clonotypes shared by more than one individual. TCRdb reworked the public reads: Q25 trimming with fastp, MiXCR clone assembly, productive beta chains retained. Every CDR3 protein is listed once, alongside the most common genes and DNA of its rows. V and J calls and clone size were set by TCRdb, not the authors. The sample table lists over 500,000 distinct CDR3 sequences, 15% to 20% of them with a count of one. The ten most abundant clones make up 12% of the sample.

The time point label, read with the paper, signifies: newly diagnosed GD, antithyroid drugs for less than 3 months. RNA was extracted from PBMCs in TRIzol for both TCR sequencing and RNA sequencing. Graves' disease was diagnosed according to American Thyroid Association guidelines. Patients for the study were recruited at an endocrinology department in Xi'an, China. From each patient, about 8.9 milliliters of peripheral blood was collected into an EDTA anticoagulant tube. Ficoll Paque Plus density gradient separation was used to isolate PBMCs, and no additional T cell sorting was done. An Agilent 2100 Bioanalyzer and agarose gel were used to check RNA quality, and a NanoDrop 2000 was used to measure RNA concentration. The entry originates in a study of regulatory T cells in long-lasting Graves disease (dated by TCRdb to the early 2020s). In the study overall: Newly diagnosed Graves' disease patients had taken antithyroid drugs for less than 3 months. Peripheral blood TCR sequencing and RNA sequencing compared persistent Graves' disease patients with newly diagnosed Graves' disease patients. The study was conducted in China and was registered as a clinical trial. A total of roughly 35 samples were covered by TCR sequencing, comprising some 13 persistent and around 20 newly diagnosed Graves' disease patients.

V is clipped by 6 bases and J by 1 base, and the sequence between their germline boundaries is 15 bases long. The CDR3, cysteine through phenylalanine, is 15 amino acids long. Only CDR3 DNA remains: 45 bases, in frame from the first base. Results and caveats for the whole study, not just this receptor: More public clonotypes were shared among persistent patients (approximately 3,000) than among newly diagnosed patients (over 900). The study examined only peripheral blood because the primary lesion, thyroid tissue, could not be accessed. Compared with newly diagnosed patients, patients with persistent Graves' disease had lower TCR Shannon entropy and fewer highly expanded clones, which suggests clonal expansion. Persistent disease showed preferential use of TRBV28, TRBJ1-2 and TRBJ2-5, whereas newly diagnosed disease favored TRBV20-1 and TRBJ2-1. Sequencing and analysis were restricted to the TCR beta chain. The authors acknowledged the small sample size as a limitation that may reduce accuracy.

These sequences were also reported in another study, on T cells in Graves' hyperthyroidism and ophthalmopathy. The second study's paper adds: A patient counted as having stable Graves' hyperthyroidism if no progression to ophthalmopathy occurred over 18 months of follow-up. Hyperthyroidism patients were newly diagnosed, with disease duration under 2 months, and aged 18 to 65 years. Exclusion was applied to patients with uncontrolled infections, other autoimmune diseases, pregnancy or lactation. Diagnoses were established on the basis of clinical symptoms, serum thyroxine and TRAb, thyroid ultrasound, and orbital computed tomography. A first-round RT-PCR of the TCR CDR3 used the HTBI primer set with the Qiagen OneStep RT-PCR kit. Most expanded thyroid clonotypes (frequency above 0.001) were also found in blood, which suggests that blood repertoires may mirror thyroid immune responses. Ophthalmopathy was separated from stable hyperthyroidism by a 13 V-J signature model, with about 88% sensitivity and about 81% specificity obtained in cross-validation and 80%/75% obtained in testing. In validation, the model predicted progression to ophthalmopathy a median of around six months before onset, with roughly 71% sensitivity and roughly 79% specificity. To identify TCR V-J signatures that set the groups apart, the researchers used a discovery cohort of more than 95 patients, made up of roughly 40 with Graves' ophthalmopathy and some 60 with stable Graves' hyperthyroidism. Prospective prediction of ophthalmopathy was tested in an independent validation cohort of approximately 19 hyperthyroidism patients and 17 patients who later progressed to ophthalmopathy. The 75 to 100 discovery patients were randomly split 7:3 into training and test sets. In about 6 Graves' hyperthyroidism patients, the study also compared T-cell repertoires from thyroid tissue with T-cell repertoires from blood. After blood sampling, hyperthyroidism patients were treated with methimazole at a starting dose of 30 mg daily, and ophthalmopathy patients were treated with high-dose intravenous methylprednisolone. Libraries were constructed in a second round of multiplex PCR, after which size selection and purification were performed. The libraries were sequenced on an Illumina HiSeq2000 using paired-end 100 bp reads. Raw data were processed with SOAPnuke, discarding reads with adapters, uncalled bases, mean Phred below 15, or no exact constant-primer or identifier match. High-quality paired reads were merged using COPE v1.2.5, and each unique nucleotide sequence was defined as a clonotype. MiTCR v1.1 was used to align clonotypes to the IMGT TRBV, TRBD and TRBJ reference segments. Analysis was restricted to V-J combinations with a frequency above 0.0001, which covered 99% to 99.2% of repertoires. A TCS score was defined as the ratio between F50 (clonal expansion) and ExV (chaos), using BLOSUM62-based TCRdist between CDR3 peptides within each V-J. Welch's t-statistics and random forest reduced just over 500 V-J features to roughly 13, which were used in a naive Bayes classifier (R e1071). Sample size was not statistically predetermined, and investigators were not blinded to group allocation. TCR Vbeta CDR3 sequencing of 140 or so peripheral blood samples (43 ophthalmopathy, some 75 hyperthyroidism and some 17 progressor patients) is reported in the paper.

This chain is built from TRBV12-3 or TRBV12-4 and TRBJ2-5, with the identity of the D gene unclear. The TCR originated in a man younger than 35 with Graves disease. Donor details come from another sample of the same person, matched by shared clones. The source material was peripheral blood mononuclear cells (PBMCs), sampled at new diagnosis, from a patient treated with antithyroid drugs. In nucleotides, the sequence is TGTGCCAGCAGAGCCAGGACGAGCCCCCAAGAGACCCAGTACTTC. Translated, it gives CASRARTSPQETQYF.